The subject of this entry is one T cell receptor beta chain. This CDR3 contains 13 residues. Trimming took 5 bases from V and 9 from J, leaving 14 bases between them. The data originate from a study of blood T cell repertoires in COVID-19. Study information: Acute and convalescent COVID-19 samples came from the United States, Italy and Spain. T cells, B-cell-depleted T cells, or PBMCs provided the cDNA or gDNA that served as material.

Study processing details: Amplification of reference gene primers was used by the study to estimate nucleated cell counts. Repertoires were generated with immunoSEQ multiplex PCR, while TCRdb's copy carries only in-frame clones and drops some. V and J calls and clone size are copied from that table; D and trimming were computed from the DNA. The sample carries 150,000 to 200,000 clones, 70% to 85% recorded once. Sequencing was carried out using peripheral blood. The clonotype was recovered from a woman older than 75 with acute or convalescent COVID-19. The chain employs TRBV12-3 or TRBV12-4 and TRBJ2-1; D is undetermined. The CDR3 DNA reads TGTGCCAGCAGTCTACTCGACTTCGGTGAGCAGTTCTTC. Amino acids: CASSLLDFGEQFF.